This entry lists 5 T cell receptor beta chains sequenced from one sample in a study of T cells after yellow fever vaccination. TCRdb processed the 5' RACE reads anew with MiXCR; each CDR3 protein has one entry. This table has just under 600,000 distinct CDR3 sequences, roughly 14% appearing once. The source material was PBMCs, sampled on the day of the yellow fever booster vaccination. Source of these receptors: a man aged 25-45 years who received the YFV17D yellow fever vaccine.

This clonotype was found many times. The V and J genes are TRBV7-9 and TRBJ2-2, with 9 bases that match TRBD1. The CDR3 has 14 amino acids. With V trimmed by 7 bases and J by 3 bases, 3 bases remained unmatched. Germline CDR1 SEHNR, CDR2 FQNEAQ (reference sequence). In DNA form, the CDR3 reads TGTGCCAGCACTAGGGACAGGGACACCGGGGAGCTGTTTTTT. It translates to CASTRDRDTGELFF.

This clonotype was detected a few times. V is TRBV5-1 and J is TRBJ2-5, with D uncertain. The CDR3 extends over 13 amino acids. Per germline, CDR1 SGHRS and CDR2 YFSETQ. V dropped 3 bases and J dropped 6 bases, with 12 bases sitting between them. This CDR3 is CASSSGVRKTQYF. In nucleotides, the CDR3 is TGCGCCAGCAGCTCGGGTGTTCGAAAGACCCAGTACTTC.

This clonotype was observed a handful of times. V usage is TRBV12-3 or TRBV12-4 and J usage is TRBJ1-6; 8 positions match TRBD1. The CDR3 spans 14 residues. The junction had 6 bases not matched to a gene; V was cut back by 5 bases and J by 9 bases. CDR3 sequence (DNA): TGTGCCAGCAGTCGGACAGGGTATGCTTCACCCCTCCACTTT. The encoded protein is CASSRTGYASPLHF.

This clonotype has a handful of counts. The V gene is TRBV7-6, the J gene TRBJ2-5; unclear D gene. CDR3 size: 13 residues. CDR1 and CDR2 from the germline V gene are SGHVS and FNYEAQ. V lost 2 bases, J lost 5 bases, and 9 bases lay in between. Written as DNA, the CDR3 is TGTGCCAGCAGCTTACCCCATACGGAGACCCAGTACTTC. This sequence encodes CASSLPHTETQYF.

CDR3 protein: CASSSIQGIEQYF. The CDR3 DNA reads TGCGCCAGCAGCTCGATACAGGGGATCGAGCAGTACTTC. The rearrangement uses TRBV5-1 and TRBJ2-7, with 7 bases fitting TRBD1. Trimming took 3 bases from V and 6 from J; bases not matched to a gene: 6. CDR3 length equals 13 residues. The germline V gene has CDR1 SGHRS and CDR2 YFSETQ.